One sample yielded the 18 T cell receptor beta chains listed below, sequenced in a study of blood T cell repertoires in COVID-19. Sequenced by immunoSEQ multiplex PCR; TCRdb stores in-frame clones only, minus some. The sample carries some 80,000 clones, 81% recorded once. The sequenced sample consisted of peripheral blood. These receptors originate from an elderly man with acute or convalescent COVID-19.

The count of this clone is one. The chain links TRBV6-5 to TRBJ2-7, with D maybe TRBD1 (6 bases). The CDR3 spans 13 residues. V dropped 6 bases and J dropped 3 bases, with 12 bases sitting between them. Germline V gives CDR1 MNHEY, CDR2 SVGAGI. CDR3 in amino acids: CASSVPGHYEQYF. CDR3 in DNA: TGTGCCAGCAGCGTACCGGGACACTACGAGCAGTACTTC.

The chain carries TRBV27 and TRBJ2-7; 7 positions match TRBD2. V lost 2 bases and J lost 4; bases outside the gene matches: 11. The CDR3 runs to 16 residues. The germline CDR1 and CDR2 sequences are MNHEY and SMNVEV (reference sequence). CDR3 DNA: TGTGCCAGCAGTTTACGAGTAGCGGGTCTGAGGTACGAGCAGTACTTC. This gives the protein CASSLRVAGLRYEQYF.

The chain recombines TRBV28 with TRBJ2-2; D is uncertain. With 7 bases removed from V and 6 bases from J, the gap between germline ends came to 6 bases. CDR3 length: 11 amino acids. Germline CDR1 MDHEN, CDR2 SYDVKM. This CDR3 reads CASNSPGELFF. CDR3 coding DNA: TGTGCCAGCAACTCCCCCGGGGAGCTGTTTTTT.

The V gene is TRBV29-1, the J gene TRBJ2-1; D gene ambiguous. Germline values: CDR1 SQVTM, CDR2 ANQGSEA. The CDR3 is made up of 15 amino acids. V was clipped by 3 bases and J by 0 bases, with 12 bases between them. The CDR3: CSVEGSPVSYNEQFF. DNA of the CDR3: TGCAGCGTTGAGGGTAGCCCCGTCTCCTACAATGAGCAGTTCTTC.

This rearrangement joins TRBV5-4 to TRBJ1-2; D call uncertain. Looked up from germline, CDR1 is SGHNT and CDR2 is YYREEE (reference sequence). Trimming cost V 2 bases and J 0 bases, with 5 bases left between them. This CDR3 has 13 residues. The CDR3 nucleotides are TGTGCCAGCAGCTTAACAGCTAACTATGGCTACACCTTC. Its translation: CASSLTANYGYTF. Full variable domain (remainder filled in from reference TRBV5-4 and TRBJ1-2): ETGVTQSPTHLIKTRGQQVTLRCSSQSGHNTVSWYQQALGQGPQFIFQYYREEENGRGNFPPRFSGLQFPNYSSELNVNALELDDSALYLCASSLTANYGYTFGSGTRLTVV.

V and J are TRBV24-1 and TRBJ1-6; TRBD1 might be the D (6 bases). CDR1 and CDR2 (germline): KGHDR, SFDVKD. Deletions cut 2 bases from V and 11 bases from J, with 18 bases between. The length of the CDR3 is 16 residues. The CDR3 DNA sequence: TGTGCCACCAGTGATTCCGTTGACAGGAATAGGACACCCCTCCACTTT. Translated: CATSDSVDRNRTPLHF.

This sequence joins TRBV30 and TRBJ1-5, with D possibly being TRBD1 (6 bases). Germline loops: CDR1 GTSNPN, CDR2 SVGIG (reference sequence). V shed 2 bases and J shed 0 bases, with 17 bases lying between them. There are 17 residues in the CDR3. CDR3 DNA: TGTGCCTGGAGTAAATTCGGACAGACATATAGCAATCAGCCCCAGCATTTT. Protein sequence: CAWSKFGQTYSNQPQHF.

The chain has TRBV28 and TRBJ2-5; D may be TRBD1 (7 bases). V gave up 6 bases and J gave up 7 bases, with 21 bases separating them. Germline-derived CDR1 and CDR2 are MDHEN and SYDVKM. The CDR3 runs 15 residues. The CDR3 DNA is TGTGCCAGCAGCGTGCCCGTTGGAGGGGGCGGGACCCAGTACTTC. This sequence encodes CASSVPVGGGGTQYF.

This sequence joins TRBV2 and TRBJ2-5, with 9 bases lining up with TRBD1. The germline V gene encodes CDR1 SNHLY and CDR2 FYNNEI. This CDR3 has 15 residues. V was pared by 6 bases and J by 4 bases, with 9 bases of the junction left unmatched. Written as DNA, the CDR3 is TGTGCCAGCAGGGTACAGGGGGCAATCGGAGAGACCCAGTACTTC. Protein: CASRVQGAIGETQYF. The full variable domain, with the rest looked up from reference TRBV2 and TRBJ2-5, is EPEVTQTPSHQVTQMGQEVILRCVPISNHLYFYWYRQILGQKVEFLVSFYNNEISEKSEIFDDQFSVERPDGSNFTLKIRSTKLEDSAMYFCASRVQGAIGETQYFGPGTRLLVL.

The chain carries TRBV29-1 and TRBJ2-6, with 7 bases lining up with TRBD2. The V segment lost 1 base and the J segment 2 bases; nucleotides outside the gene matches: 8. The CDR3 runs to 17 residues. Germline V gives CDR1 SQVTM, CDR2 ANQGSEA. Here the CDR3 reads CSVEGSGELAGANVLTF. For the CDR3, the DNA is TGCAGCGTTGAAGGGAGCGGGGAACTGGCTGGGGCCAACGTCCTGACTTTC.

J is TRBJ1-1 and V is TRBV6-6; 7 bases agree with TRBD1. Looked up from germline, CDR1 is MNHNY and CDR2 is SVGAGI (reference sequence). The CDR3 runs to 14 residues. The junction had 8 bases not matched to a gene; V was cut back by 6 bases and J by 4 bases. The CDR3 DNA is TGTGCCAGCAGCTGGGCCCCAGGGGGCACTGAAGCTTTCTTT. It codes for CASSWAPGGTEAFF.

The chain couples TRBV2 to TRBJ1-4; D unresolved. Germline assignment: CDR1 SNHLY and CDR2 FYNNEI. CDR3 length: 13 residues. Trimming removed 5 bases at V and 4 bases at J, with 8 bases between. The CDR3 sequence: CASSITGNEKLFF. CDR3 sequence (DNA): TGTGCCAGCAGTATTACGGGTAATGAAAAACTGTTTTTT.

The chain carries TRBV5-8 and TRBJ2-1; 9 nucleotides agree with TRBD2. This CDR3 has 14 amino acids. Trimming took 5 bases from V and 7 from J; bases not matched to a gene: 7. The germline CDR1 and CDR2 sequences are SGHTS and YDEGEE. The CDR3 spells CASRGSGRINEQFF. DNA for the CDR3: TGTGCCAGCAGGGGTAGCGGGAGAATTAATGAGCAGTTCTTC.

The rearrangement links TRBV5-5 to TRBJ2-7; D perhaps matches TRBD2 (5 bases). Trimming stripped 2 bases from V and 4 bases from J, with 19 bases between. CDR3 length: 16 residues. CDR1 SGHKS and CDR2 YYEKEE come from the germline V gene (reference sequence). CDR3: CASSFTSRAELYEQYF. CDR3 in DNA: TGTGCCAGCAGCTTTACGTCGAGGGCCGAGCTGTACGAGCAGTACTTC.

The chain links TRBV11-2 to TRBJ1-1; 7 bases are shared with TRBD1. This CDR3 has 14 amino acids. V shed 5 bases, J shed 8 bases, and the junction held 11 bases outside the gene matches. Germline V gene sequence: CDR1 SGHAT, CDR2 FQNNGV. The CDR3 here is CASSQDRVSREAFF. In DNA, the CDR3 is TGTGCCAGCAGCCAAGACAGGGTTTCCCGGGAAGCTTTCTTT.

This clone came up once. The chain joins TRBV28 to TRBJ2-7, with TRBD1 matching over 7 bases. The germline V gene has CDR1 MDHEN and CDR2 SYDVKM. This CDR3 contains 12 residues. The V segment lost 5 bases and the J segment 9 bases; nucleotides outside the gene matches: 7. The CDR3 DNA follows: TGTGCCAGCAGTCCGAACAGGGGCGGGCAGTACTTC. Its translation: CASSPNRGGQYF. The variable domain in full, with the rest retrieved from reference TRBV28 and TRBJ2-7, is DVKVTQSSRYLVKRTGEKVFLECVQDMDHENMFWYRQDPGLGLRLIYFSYDVKMKEKGDIPEGYSVSREKKERFSLILESASTNQTSMYLCASSPNRGGQYFGPGTRLTVT.

The chain joins TRBV27 to TRBJ2-7; 7 bases align to TRBD1. CDR1 and CDR2 from the germline V gene are MNHEY and SMNVEV (reference sequence). This CDR3 spans 15 amino acids. The ends lost 5 bases at V and 3 bases at J; junction bases unmatched: 10. The CDR3 coding sequence is TGTGCCAGCAGTGCATCAGACAGGGTGAGCTACGAGCAGTACTTC. Translation gives CASSASDRVSYEQYF.

This chain links TRBV9 with TRBJ2-1, with 11 bases identical to TRBD2. The germline V gene encodes CDR1 SGDLS and CDR2 YYNGEE. The CDR3 is 17 amino acids. V lost 4 bases to trimming and J lost 5 bases; unmatched junction nucleotides: 11. The DNA for the CDR3 is TGTGCCAGCAGCCTAGGGGGTAGCGGGAGGGCCGACAATGAGCAGTTCTTC. Protein: CASSLGGSGRADNEQFF.